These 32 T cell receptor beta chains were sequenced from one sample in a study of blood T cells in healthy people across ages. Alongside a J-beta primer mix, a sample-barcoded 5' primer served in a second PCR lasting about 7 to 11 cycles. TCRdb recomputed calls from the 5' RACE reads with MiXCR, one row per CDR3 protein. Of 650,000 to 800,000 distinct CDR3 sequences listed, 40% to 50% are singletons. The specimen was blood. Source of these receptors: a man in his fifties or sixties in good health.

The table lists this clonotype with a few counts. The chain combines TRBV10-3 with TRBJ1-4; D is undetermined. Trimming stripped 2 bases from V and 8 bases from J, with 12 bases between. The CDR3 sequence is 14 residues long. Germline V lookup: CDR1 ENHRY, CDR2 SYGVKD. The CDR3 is CAISEAGREEKLFF. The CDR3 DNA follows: TGTGCCATCAGTGAGGCGGGCCGGGAAGAAAAACTGTTTTTT.

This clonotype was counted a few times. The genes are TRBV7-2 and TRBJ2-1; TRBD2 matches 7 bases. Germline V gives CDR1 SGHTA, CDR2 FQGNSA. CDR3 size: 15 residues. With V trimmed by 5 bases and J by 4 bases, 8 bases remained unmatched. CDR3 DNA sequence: TGTGCCAGCAGCGCCGGGGGGTCCTTTTACAATGAGCAGTTCTTC. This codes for CASSAGGSFYNEQFF.

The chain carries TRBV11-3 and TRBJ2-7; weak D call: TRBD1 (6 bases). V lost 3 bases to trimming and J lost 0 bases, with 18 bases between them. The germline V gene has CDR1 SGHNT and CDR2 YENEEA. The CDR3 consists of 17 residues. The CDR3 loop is CASSFTMWGRGSYEQYF. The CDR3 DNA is TGTGCCAGCAGCTTTACTATGTGGGGCAGGGGCTCCTACGAGCAGTACTTC.

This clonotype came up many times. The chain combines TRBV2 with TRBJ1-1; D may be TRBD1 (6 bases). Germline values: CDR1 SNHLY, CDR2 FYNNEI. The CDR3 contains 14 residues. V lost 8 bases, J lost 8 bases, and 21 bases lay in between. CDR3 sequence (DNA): TGTGCCAGCGGAGGGACATCCAGCTTCCTCGAAGCTTTCTTT. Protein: CASGGTSSFLEAFF.

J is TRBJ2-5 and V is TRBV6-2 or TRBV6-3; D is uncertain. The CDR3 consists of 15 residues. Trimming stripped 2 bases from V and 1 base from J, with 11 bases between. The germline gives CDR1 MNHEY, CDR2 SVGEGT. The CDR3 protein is CASSYQHGSQETQYF. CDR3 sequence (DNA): TGTGCCAGCAGTTACCAGCATGGCTCCCAAGAGACCCAGTACTTC.

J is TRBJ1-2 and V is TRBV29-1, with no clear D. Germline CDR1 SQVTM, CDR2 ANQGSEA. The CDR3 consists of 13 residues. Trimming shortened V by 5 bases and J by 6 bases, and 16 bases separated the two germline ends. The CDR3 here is CSVTIGLGNGYTF. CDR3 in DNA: TGCAGCGTTACGATCGGTCTGGGTAATGGCTACACCTTC.

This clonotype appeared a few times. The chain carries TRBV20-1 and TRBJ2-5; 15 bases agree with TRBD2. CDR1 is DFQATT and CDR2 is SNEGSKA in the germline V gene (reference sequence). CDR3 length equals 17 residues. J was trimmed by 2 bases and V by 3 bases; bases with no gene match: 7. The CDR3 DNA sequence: TGCAGTGCTAGTCCGGGACTAGCGGGGGGAAAGCAAGAGACCCAGTACTTC. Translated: CSASPGLAGGKQETQYF.

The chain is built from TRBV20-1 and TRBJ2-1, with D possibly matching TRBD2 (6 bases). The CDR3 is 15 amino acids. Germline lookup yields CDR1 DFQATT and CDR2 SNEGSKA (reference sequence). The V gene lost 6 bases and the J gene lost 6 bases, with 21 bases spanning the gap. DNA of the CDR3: TGCAGTGCCTTAATACTAGCCCCCGGGGTCAATGAGCAGTTCTTC. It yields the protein CSALILAPGVNEQFF.

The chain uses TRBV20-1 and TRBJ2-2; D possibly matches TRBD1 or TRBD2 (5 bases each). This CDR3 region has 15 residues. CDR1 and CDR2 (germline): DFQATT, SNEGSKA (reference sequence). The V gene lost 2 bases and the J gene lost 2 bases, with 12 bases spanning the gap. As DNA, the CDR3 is TGCAGTGCTAGACCCGGGACGAGAAACACCGGGGAGCTGTTTTTT. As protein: CSARPGTRNTGELFF.

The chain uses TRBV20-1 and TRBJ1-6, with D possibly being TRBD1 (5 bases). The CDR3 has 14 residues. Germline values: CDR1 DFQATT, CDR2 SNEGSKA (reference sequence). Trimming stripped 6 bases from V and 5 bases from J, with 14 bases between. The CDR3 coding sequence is TGCAGTGCCGGAGGGGCCGTTGATAATTCACCCCTCCACTTT. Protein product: CSAGGAVDNSPLHF.

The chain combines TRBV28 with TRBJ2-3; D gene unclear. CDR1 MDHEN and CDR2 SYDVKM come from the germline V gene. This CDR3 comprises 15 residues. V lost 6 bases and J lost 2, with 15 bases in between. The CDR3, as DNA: TGTGCCAGCAGCCGGGCCGGTCGGATCACAGATACGCAGTATTTT. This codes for CASSRAGRITDTQYF.

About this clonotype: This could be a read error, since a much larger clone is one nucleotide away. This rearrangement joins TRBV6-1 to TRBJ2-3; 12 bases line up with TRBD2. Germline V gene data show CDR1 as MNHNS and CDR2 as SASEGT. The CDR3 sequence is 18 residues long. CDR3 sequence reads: CASAGPGLAGRPTDTLYF. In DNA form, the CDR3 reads TGTGCCAGCGCCGGACCTGGACTAGCGGGGCGGCCCACAGATACGCTGTATTTT.

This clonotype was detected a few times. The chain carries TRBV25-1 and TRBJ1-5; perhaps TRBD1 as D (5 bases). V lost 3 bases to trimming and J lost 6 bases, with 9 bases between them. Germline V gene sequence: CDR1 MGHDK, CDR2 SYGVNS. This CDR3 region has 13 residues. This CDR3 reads CASSEQGSQPQHF. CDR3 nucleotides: TGTGCCAGCAGTGAGCAGGGCAGTCAGCCCCAGCATTTT.

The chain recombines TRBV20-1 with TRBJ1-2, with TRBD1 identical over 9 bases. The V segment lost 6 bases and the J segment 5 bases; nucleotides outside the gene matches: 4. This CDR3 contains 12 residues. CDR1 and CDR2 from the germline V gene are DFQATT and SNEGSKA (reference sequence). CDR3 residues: CSAVGTGYGYTF. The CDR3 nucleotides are TGCAGTGCGGTCGGGACAGGGTATGGCTACACCTTC.

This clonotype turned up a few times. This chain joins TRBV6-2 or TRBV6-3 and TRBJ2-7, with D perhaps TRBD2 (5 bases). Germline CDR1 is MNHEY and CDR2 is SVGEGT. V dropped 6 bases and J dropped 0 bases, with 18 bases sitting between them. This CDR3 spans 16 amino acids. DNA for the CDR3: TGTGCCAGCAGCTACGGCGGACTCTTTCTCTCCTACGAGCAGTACTTC. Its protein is CASSYGGLFLSYEQYF.

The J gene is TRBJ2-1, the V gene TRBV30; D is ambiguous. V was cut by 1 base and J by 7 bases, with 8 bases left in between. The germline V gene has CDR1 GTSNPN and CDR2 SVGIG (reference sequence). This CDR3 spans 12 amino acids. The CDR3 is CAWSDSGNEQFF. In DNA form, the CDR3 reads TGTGCCTGGAGTGATAGTGGGAATGAGCAGTTCTTC.

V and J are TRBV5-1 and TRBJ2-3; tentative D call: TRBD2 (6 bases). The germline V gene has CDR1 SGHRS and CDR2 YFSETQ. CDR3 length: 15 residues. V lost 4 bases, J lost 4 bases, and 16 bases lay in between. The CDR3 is CASSRSRDFPDTQYF. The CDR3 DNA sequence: TGCGCCAGCAGCCGGTCCCGGGACTTCCCAGATACGCAGTATTTT. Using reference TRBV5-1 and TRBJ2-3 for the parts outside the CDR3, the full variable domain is KAGVTQTPRYLIKTRGQQVTLSCSPISGHRSVSWYQQTPGQGLQFLFEYFSETQRNKGNFPGRFSGRQFSNSRSEMNVSTLELGDSALYLCASSRSRDFPDTQYFGPGTRLTVL.

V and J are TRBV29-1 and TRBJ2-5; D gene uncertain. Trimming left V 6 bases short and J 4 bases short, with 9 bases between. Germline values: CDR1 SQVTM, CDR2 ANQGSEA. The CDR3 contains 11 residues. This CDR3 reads CSVLPGETQYF. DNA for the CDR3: TGCAGCGTCCTCCCGGGAGAGACCCAGTACTTC.

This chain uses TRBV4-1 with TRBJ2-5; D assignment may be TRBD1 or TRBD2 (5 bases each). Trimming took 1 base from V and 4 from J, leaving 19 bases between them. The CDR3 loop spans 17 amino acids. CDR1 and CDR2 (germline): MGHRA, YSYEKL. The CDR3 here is CASSQAGRGLTRETQYF. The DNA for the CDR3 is TGCGCCAGCAGCCAAGCGGGTCGGGGCCTCACCCGAGAGACCCAGTACTTC.

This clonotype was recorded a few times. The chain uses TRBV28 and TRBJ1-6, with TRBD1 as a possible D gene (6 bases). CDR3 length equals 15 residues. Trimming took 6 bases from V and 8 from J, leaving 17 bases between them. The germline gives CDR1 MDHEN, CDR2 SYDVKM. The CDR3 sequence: CASRAPGAKDSPLHF. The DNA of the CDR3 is TGTGCCAGCAGGGCCCCGGGGGCGAAGGATTCACCCCTCCACTTT. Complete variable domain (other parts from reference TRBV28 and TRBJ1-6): DVKVTQSSRYLVKRTGEKVFLECVQDMDHENMFWYRQDPGLGLRLIYFSYDVKMKEKGDIPEGYSVSREKKERFSLILESASTNQTSMYLCASRAPGAKDSPLHFGNGTRLTVT.

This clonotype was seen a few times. The CDR3 is CASSLAQGFYNEQFF. The CDR3 nucleotides read TGTGCCAGCAGCTTAGCCCAAGGGTTCTACAATGAGCAGTTCTTC. This chain uses TRBV11-2 with TRBJ2-1; D gene unclear. V shed 1 base and J shed 3 bases, with 10 bases lying between them. This CDR3 comprises 15 residues. The germline V gene encodes CDR1 SGHAT and CDR2 FQNNGV.

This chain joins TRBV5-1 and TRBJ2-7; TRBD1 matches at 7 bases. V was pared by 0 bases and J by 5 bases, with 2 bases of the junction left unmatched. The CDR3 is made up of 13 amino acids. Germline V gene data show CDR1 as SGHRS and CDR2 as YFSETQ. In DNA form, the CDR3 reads TGCGCCAGCAGCTTGGAGACAGGGAACGAGCAGTACTTC. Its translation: CASSLETGNEQYF.

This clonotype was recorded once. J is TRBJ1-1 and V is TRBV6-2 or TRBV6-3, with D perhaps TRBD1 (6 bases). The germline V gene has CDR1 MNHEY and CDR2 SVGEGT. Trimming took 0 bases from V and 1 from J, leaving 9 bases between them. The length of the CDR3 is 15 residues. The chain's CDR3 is CASSYSQGSNTEAFF. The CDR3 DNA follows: TGTGCCAGCAGTTACTCTCAGGGGTCGAACACTGAAGCTTTCTTT.

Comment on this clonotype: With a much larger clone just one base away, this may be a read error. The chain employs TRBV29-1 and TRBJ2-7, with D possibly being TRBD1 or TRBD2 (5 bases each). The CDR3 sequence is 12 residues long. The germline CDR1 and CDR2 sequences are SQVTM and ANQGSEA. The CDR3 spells CSVGGTPYKQYF. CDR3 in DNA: TGCAGCGTTGGGGGGACGCCCTACAAGCAGTACTTC.

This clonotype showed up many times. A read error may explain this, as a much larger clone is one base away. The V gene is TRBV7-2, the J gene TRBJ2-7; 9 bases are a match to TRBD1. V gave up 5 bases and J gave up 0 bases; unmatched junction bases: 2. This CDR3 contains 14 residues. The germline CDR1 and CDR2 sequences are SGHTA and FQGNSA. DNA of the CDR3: TGTGCCAGCAGCCCGACAGGGGGCTCCTACGAGCAGTACTTC. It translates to CASSPTGGSYEQYF.

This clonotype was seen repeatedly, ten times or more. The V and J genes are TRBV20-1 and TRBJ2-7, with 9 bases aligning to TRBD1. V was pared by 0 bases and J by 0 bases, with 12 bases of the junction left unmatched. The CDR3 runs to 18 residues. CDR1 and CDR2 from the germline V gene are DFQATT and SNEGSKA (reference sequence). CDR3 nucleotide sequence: TGCAGTGCTAGAGATCCGAGATCCGGGACAGGGAGCTCCTACGAGCAGTACTTC. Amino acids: CSARDPRSGTGSSYEQYF.

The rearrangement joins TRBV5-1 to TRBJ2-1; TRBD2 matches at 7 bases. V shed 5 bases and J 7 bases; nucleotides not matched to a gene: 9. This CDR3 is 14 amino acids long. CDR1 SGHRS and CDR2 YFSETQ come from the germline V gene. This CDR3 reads CASRPSAGDNEQFF. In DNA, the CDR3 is TGCGCCAGCAGGCCTTCTGCGGGAGATAATGAGCAGTTCTTC.

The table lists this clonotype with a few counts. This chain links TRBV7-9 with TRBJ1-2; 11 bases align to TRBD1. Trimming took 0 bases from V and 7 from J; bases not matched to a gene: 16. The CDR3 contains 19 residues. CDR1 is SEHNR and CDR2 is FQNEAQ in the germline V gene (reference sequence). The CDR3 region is CASSLATWDRGTLLGGYTF. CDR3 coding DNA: TGTGCCAGCAGCTTAGCGACTTGGGACAGGGGGACTCTGTTAGGTGGCTACACCTTC.

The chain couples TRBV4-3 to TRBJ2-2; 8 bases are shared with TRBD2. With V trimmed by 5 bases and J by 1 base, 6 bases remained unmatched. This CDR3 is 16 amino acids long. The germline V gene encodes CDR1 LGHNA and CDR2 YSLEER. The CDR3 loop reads CASSTRLAGNTGELFF. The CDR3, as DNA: TGCGCCAGCAGCACTCGGCTAGCGGGGAACACCGGGGAGCTGTTTTTT.

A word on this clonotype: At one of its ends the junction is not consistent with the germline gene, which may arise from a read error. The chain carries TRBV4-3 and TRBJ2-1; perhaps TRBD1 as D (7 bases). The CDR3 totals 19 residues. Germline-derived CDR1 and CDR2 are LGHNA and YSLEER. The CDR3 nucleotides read TGCGCCAGCAGCCAAGATCGGAGGGGGCCTAACTACTCCTACAATGGGCAGTTCTTC. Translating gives CASSQDRRGPNYSYNGQFF.

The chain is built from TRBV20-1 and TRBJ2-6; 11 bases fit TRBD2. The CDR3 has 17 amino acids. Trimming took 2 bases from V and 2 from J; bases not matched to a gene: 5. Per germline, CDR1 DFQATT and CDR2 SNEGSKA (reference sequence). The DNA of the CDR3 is TGCAGTGCTAGACCGGGACTAGCGGACCCTGGGGCCAACGTCCTGACTTTC. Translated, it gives CSARPGLADPGANVLTF.

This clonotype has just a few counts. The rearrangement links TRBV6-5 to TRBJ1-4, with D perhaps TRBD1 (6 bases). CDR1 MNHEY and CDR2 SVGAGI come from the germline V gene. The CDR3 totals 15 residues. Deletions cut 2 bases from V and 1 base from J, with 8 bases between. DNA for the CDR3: TGTGCCAGCAGTTACGGGGGGCGAACTAATGAAAAACTGTTTTTT. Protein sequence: CASSYGGRTNEKLFF.